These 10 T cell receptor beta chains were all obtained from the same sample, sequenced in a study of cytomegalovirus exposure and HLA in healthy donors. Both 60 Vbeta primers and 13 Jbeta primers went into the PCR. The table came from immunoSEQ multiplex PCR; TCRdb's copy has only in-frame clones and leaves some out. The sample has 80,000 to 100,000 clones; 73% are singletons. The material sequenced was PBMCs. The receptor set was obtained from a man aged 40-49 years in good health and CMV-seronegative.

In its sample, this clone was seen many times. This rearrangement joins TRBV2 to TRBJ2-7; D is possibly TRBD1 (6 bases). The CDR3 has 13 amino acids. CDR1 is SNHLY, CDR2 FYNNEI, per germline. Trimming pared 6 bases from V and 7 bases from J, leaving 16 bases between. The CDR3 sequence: CASSRDNAREQYF. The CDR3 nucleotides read TGTGCCAGCAGCCGGGACAACGCTAGGGAGCAGTACTTC. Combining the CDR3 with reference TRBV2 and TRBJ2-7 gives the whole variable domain EPEVTQTPSHQVTQMGQEVILRCVPISNHLYFYWYRQILGQKVEFLVSFYNNEISEKSEIFDDQFSVERPDGSNFTLKIRSTKLEDSAMYFCASSRDNAREQYFGPGTRLTVT.

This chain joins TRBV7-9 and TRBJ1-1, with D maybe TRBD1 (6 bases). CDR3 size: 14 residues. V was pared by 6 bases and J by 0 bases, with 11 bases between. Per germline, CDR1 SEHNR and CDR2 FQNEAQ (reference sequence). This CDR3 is CASSPRDMNTEAFF. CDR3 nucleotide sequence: TGTGCCAGCAGTCCTAGGGACATGAACACTGAAGCTTTCTTT. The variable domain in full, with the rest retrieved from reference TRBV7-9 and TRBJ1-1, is DTGVSQNPRHKITKRGQNVTFRCDPISEHNRLYWYRQTLGQGPEFLTYFQNEAQLEKSRLLSDRFSAERPKGSFSTLEIQRTEQGDSAMYLCASSPRDMNTEAFFGQGTRLTVV.

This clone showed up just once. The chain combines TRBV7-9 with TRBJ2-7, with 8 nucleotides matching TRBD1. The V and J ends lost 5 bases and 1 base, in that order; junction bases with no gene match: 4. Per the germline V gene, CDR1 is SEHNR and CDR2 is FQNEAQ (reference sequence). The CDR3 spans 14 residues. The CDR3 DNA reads TGTGCCAGCAGCCCTACAGGGGGTTCCTACGAGCAGTACTTC. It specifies CASSPTGGSYEQYF.

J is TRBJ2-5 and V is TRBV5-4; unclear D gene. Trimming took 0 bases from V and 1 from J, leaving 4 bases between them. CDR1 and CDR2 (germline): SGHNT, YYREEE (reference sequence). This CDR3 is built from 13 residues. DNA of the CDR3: TGTGCCAGCAGCTTGGCATTCCAAGAGACCCAGTACTTC. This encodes CASSLAFQETQYF.

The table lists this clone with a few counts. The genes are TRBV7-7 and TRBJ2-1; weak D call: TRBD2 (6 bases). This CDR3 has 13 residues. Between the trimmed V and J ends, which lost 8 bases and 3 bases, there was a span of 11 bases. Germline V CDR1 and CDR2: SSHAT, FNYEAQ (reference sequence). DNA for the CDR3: TGTGCCAGCGGTTCTAGCGTCTACAATGAGCAGTTCTTC. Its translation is CASGSSVYNEQFF. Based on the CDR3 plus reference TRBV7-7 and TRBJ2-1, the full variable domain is GAGVSQSPRYKVTKRGQDVTLRCDPISSHATLYWYQQALGQGPEFLTYFNYEAQPDKSGLPSDRFSAERPEGSISTLTIQRTEQRDSAMYRCASGSSVYNEQFFGPGTRLTVL.

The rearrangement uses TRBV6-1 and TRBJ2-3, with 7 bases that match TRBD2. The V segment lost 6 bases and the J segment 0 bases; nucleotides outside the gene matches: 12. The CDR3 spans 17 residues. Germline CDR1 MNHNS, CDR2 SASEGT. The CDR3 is CASSEQLTSRSTDTQYF. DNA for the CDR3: TGTGCCAGCAGCGAACAGCTGACTAGCAGGAGCACAGATACGCAGTATTTT.

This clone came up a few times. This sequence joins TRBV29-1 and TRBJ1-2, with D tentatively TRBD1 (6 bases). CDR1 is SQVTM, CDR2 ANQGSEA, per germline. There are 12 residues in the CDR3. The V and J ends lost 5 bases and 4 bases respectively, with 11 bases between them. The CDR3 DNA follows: TGCAGCGTTTACGGACAGTCCTATGGCTACACCTTC. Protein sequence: CSVYGQSYGYTF.

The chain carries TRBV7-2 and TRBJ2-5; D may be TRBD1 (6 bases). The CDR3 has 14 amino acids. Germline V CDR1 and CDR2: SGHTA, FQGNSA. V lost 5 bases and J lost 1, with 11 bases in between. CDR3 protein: CASSPWGLQETQYF. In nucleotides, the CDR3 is TGTGCCAGCAGCCCCTGGGGGCTCCAAGAGACCCAGTACTTC.

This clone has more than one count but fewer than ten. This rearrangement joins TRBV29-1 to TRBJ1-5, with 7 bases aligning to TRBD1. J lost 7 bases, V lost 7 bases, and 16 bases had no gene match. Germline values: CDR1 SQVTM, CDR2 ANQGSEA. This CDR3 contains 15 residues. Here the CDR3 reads CSAITGQGVGQPQHF. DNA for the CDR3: TGCAGCGCCATAACGGGGCAGGGGGTTGGGCAGCCCCAGCATTTT.

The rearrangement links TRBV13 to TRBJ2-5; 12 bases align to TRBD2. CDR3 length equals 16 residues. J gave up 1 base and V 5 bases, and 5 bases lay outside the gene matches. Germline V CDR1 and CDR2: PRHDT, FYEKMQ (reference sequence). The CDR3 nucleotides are TGTGCCAGCAGCCACCGACTAGCGGGGGCCCAAGAGACCCAGTACTTC. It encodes CASSHRLAGAQETQYF.